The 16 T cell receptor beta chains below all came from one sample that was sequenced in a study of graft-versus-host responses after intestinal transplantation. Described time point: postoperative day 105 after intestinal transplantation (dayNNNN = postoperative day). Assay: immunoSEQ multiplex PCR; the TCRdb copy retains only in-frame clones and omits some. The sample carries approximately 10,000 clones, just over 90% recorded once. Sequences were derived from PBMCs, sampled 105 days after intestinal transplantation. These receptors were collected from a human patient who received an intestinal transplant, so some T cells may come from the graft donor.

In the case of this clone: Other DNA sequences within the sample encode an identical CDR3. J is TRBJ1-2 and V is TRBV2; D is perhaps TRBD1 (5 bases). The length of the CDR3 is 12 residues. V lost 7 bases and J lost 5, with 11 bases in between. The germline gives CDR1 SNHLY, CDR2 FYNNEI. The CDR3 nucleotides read TGTGCCAGCAACCTGGGGCGGTATGGCTACACCTTC. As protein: CASNLGRYGYTF.

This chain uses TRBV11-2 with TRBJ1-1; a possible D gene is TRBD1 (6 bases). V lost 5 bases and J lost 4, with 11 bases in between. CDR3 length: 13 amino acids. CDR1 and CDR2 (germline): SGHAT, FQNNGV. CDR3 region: CASSLQGGTEAFF. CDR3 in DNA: TGTGCCAGCAGCCTACAGGGTGGCACTGAAGCTTTCTTT.

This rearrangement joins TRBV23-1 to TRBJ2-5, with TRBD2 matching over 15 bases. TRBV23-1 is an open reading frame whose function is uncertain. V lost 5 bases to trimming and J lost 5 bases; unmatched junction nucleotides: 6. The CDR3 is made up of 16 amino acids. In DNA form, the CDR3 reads TGCGCCAGCAGTAACGGGACTAGCGGGAGGAAGGAGACCCAGTACTTC. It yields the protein CASSNGTSGRKETQYF.

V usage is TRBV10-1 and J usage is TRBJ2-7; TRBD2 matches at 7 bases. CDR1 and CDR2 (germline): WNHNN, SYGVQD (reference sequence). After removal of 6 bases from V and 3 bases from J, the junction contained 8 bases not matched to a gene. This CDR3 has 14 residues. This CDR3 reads CASRGRLADYEQYF. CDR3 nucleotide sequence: TGCGCCAGCAGGGGGCGGCTAGCGGACTACGAGCAGTACTTC.

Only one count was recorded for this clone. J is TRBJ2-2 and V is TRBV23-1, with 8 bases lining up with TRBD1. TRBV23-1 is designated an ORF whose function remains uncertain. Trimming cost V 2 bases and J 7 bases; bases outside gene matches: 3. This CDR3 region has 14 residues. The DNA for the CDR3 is TGCGCCAGCAGTCAAGACAGGGGAAGCGGGGAGCTGTTTTTT. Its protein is CASSQDRGSGELFF.

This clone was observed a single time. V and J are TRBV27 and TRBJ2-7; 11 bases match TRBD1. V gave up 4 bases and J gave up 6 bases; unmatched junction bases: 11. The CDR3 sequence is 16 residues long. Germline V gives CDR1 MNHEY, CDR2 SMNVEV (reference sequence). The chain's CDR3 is CASSSSWRTGGAEQYF. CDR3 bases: TGTGCCAGCAGTTCCTCTTGGAGGACAGGGGGCGCCGAGCAGTACTTC.

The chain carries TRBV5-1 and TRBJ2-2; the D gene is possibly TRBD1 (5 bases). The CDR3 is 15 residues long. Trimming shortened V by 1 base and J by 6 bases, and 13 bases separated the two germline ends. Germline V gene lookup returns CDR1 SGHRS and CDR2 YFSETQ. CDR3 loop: CASSLNQGGAGELFF. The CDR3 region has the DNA TGCGCCAGCAGCTTGAATCAGGGTGGGGCCGGGGAGCTGTTTTTT.

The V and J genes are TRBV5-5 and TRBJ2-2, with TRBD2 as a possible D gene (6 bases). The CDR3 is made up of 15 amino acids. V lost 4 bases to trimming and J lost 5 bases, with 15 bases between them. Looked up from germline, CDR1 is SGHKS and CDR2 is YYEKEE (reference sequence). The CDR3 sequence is CASSLGTGDTGELFF. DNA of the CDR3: TGTGCCAGCAGCCTGGGAACGGGGGATACCGGGGAGCTGTTTTTT.

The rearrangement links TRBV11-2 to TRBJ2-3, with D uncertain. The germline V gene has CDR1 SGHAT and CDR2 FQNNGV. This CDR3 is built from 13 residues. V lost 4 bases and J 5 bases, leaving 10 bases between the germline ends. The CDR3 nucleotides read TGTGCCAGCAGCTCCGGACCTAAAGATACGCAGTATTTT. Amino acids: CASSSGPKDTQYF. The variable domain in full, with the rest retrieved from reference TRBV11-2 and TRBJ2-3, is EAGVAQSPRYKIIEKRQSVAFWCNPISGHATLYWYQQILGQGPKLLIQFQNNGVVDDSQLPKDRFSAERLKGVDSTLKIQPAKLEDSAVYLCASSSGPKDTQYFGPGTRLTVL.

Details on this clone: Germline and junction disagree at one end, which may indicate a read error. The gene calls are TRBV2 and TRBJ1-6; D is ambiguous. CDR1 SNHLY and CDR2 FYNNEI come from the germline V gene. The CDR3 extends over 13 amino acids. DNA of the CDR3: TGTGCCAGCAGTGAGTCCTATAATTCACCCCTCCGCTTT. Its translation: CASSESYNSPLRF.

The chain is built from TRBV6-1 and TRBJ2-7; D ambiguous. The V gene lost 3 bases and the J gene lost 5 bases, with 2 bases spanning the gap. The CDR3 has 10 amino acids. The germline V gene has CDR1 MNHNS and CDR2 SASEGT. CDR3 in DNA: TGTGCCAGCAGTGATCACGAGCAGTACTTC. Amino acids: CASSDHEQYF.

Here the CDR3 reads CASSLGQGAGYEQYF. CDR3 bases: TGTGCCAGCAGCTTAGGACAGGGGGCTGGGTACGAGCAGTACTTC. J is TRBJ2-7 and V is TRBV7-6; 10 bases agree with TRBD1. Germline loops: CDR1 SGHVS, CDR2 FNYEAQ. After removal of 1 base from V and 4 bases from J, the junction contained 4 bases not matched to a gene. This CDR3 comprises 15 residues.

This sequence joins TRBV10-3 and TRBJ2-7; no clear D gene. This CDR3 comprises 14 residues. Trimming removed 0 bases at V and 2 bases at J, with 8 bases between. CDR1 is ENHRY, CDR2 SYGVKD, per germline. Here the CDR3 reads CAISESGPAYEQYF. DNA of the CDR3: TGTGCCATCAGTGAGTCGGGTCCTGCCTACGAGCAGTACTTC.

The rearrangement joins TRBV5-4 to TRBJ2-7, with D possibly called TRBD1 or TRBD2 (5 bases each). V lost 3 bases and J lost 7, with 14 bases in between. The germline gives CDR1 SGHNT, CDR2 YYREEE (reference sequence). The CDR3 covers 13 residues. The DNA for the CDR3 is TGTGCCAGCAGCTCTTGGGGGTCCAGAGAGCAGTACTTC. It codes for CASSSWGSREQYF.

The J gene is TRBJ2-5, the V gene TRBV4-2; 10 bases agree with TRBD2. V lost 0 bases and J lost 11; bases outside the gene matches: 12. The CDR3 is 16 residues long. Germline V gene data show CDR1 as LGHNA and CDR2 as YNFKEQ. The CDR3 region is CASSQDPAGGLGEQYF. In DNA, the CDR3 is TGTGCCAGCAGCCAAGATCCAGCGGGGGGGCTCGGGGAGCAGTACTTC.

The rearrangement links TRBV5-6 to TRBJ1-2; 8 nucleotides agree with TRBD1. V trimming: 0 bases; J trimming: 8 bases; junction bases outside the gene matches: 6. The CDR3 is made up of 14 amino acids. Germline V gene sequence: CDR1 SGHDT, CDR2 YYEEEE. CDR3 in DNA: TGTGCCAGCAGCTTGGATCCAGGGGGCCGCGGCTACACCTTC. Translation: CASSLDPGGRGYTF.